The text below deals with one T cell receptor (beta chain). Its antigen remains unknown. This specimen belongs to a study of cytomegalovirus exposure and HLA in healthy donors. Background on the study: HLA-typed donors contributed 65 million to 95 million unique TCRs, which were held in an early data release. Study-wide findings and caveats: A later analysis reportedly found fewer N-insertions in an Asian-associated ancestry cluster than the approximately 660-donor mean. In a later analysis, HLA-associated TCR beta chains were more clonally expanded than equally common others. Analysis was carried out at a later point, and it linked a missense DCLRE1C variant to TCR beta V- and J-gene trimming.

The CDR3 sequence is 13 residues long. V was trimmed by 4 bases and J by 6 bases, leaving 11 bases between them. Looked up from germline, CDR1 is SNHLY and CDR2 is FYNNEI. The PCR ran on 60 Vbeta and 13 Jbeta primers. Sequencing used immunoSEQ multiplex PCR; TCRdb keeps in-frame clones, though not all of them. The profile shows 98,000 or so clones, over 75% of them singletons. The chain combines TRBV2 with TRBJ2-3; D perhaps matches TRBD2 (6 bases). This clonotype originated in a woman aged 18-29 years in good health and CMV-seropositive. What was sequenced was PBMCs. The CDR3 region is CASSGRAMDTQYF. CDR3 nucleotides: TGTGCCAGCAGTGGGAGGGCCATGGATACGCAGTATTTT.